The rows below give T cell receptor beta chains drawn from one sample of a study of cytomegalovirus exposure and HLA in healthy donors. Sequencing used immunoSEQ multiplex PCR; TCRdb keeps in-frame clones, though not all of them. In the table there are more than 140,000 clones, 60% to 80% of which are singletons. The specimen sequenced was PBMCs. These receptors came from a male donor in good health and CMV-seronegative. Each CDR3 is given with its conserved first and last residue. The D gene is left open where the match is weak. Not every row has a clone size; where given, it reads once, few, many or a size class.

V gene: TRBV6-5
D gene: TRBD1
J gene: TRBJ2-7
clone size: -
CDR3 protein: CASSYSGQGAEQYF
CDR3 DNA: TGTGCCAGCAGTTACTCGGGACAGGGTGCCGAGCAGTACTTC

V gene: TRBV5-1
D gene: -
J gene: TRBJ1-2
clone size: -
CDR3 protein: CASSPTPQGIANYGYTF
CDR3 DNA: TGCGCCAGCAGCCCAACCCCCCAGGGGATAGCTAACTATGGCTACACCTTC

V gene: TRBV5-1
D gene: TRBD2
J gene: TRBJ2-7
clone size: -
CDR3 protein: CASSFSLLAGDYEQYF
CDR3 DNA: TGCGCCAGCAGCTTTTCCCTACTAGCGGGGGACTACGAGCAGTACTTC

V gene: TRBV4-2
D gene: -
J gene: TRBJ1-2
clone size: -
CDR3 protein: CASSQGRSGANYGYTF
CDR3 DNA: TGTGCCAGCAGCCAGGGTCGGTCCGGGGCTAACTATGGCTACACCTTC

V gene: TRBV19
D gene: -
J gene: TRBJ1-1
clone size: -
CDR3 protein: CASSIDRGAGATNTEAFF
CDR3 DNA: TGTGCCAGTAGTATAGATCGGGGAGCAGGGGCCACGAACACTGAAGCTTTCTTT

V gene: TRBV14
D gene: -
J gene: TRBJ1-2
clone size: -
CDR3 protein: CASSQDHFRGNYGYTF
CDR3 DNA: TGTGCCAGCAGCCAGGATCACTTCCGGGGGAACTATGGCTACACCTTC

V gene: TRBV7-2
D gene: -
J gene: TRBJ2-7
clone size: -
CDR3 protein: CASSLQGQGVYEQYF
CDR3 DNA: TGTGCCAGCAGCTTACAAGGCCAGGGCGTCTACGAGCAGTACTTC

V gene: TRBV5-1
D gene: TRBD1
J gene: TRBJ2-7
clone size: few
CDR3 protein: CASSWGQGGSEQYF
CDR3 DNA: TGCGCCAGCAGCTGGGGACAGGGTGGCAGTGAGCAGTACTTC

V gene: TRBV7-2
D gene: -
J gene: TRBJ2-7
clone size: -
CDR3 protein: CASSLGWTGVYEQYF
CDR3 DNA: TGTGCCAGCAGCTTAGGGTGGACGGGAGTCTACGAGCAGTACTTC

V gene: TRBV27
D gene: TRBD1
J gene: TRBJ2-6
clone size: -
CDR3 protein: CASSLRTGGSGANVLTF
CDR3 DNA: TGTGCCAGCAGTCTCCGGACAGGAGGCTCTGGGGCCAACGTCCTGACTTTC

V gene: TRBV28
D gene: TRBD1
J gene: TRBJ1-5
clone size: -
CDR3 protein: CASSLRQGLRGQPQHF
CDR3 DNA: TGTGCCAGCAGTCTCCGACAGGGACTCCGGGGTCAGCCCCAGCATTTT

V gene: TRBV7-9
D gene: -
J gene: TRBJ1-6
clone size: -
CDR3 protein: CASSFNGASGEPLHF
CDR3 DNA: TGTGCCAGCAGCTTTAATGGCGCCTCGGGGGAACCCCTCCACTTT

V gene: TRBV12-5
D gene: TRBD1
J gene: TRBJ1-2
clone size: -
CDR3 protein: CASGSGQGLFGYTF
CDR3 DNA: TGTGCTAGTGGTTCCGGACAGGGCTTGTTCGGCTACACCTTC

V gene: TRBV5-5
D gene: -
J gene: TRBJ1-1
clone size: -
CDR3 protein: CASSWGRNTEAFF
CDR3 DNA: TGTGCCAGCAGCTGGGGCAGGAACACTGAAGCTTTCTTT

V gene: TRBV19
D gene: -
J gene: TRBJ1-1
clone size: -
CDR3 protein: CASSALIERGSTEAFF
CDR3 DNA: TGTGCCAGTAGTGCATTGATCGAGAGAGGGAGCACTGAAGCTTTCTTT

V gene: TRBV5-6
D gene: TRBD1
J gene: TRBJ2-7
clone size: -
CDR3 protein: CASSLGIPGQGRVHEQYF
CDR3 DNA: TGTGCCAGCAGCTTGGGCATCCCGGGACAGGGAAGGGTCCACGAGCAGTACTTC

V gene: TRBV7-9
D gene: TRBD1
J gene: TRBJ2-1
clone size: -
CDR3 protein: CASSSGTVTFF
CDR3 DNA: TGTGCCAGCAGCTCCGGGACAGTGACGTTCTTC

V gene: TRBV2
D gene: -
J gene: TRBJ1-1
clone size: few
CDR3 protein: CASSAELNTEAFF
CDR3 DNA: TGTGCCAGCAGTGCTGAGTTGAACACTGAAGCTTTCTTT

V gene: TRBV29-1
D gene: -
J gene: TRBJ2-7
clone size: -
CDR3 protein: CSVTLLSSYEQYF
CDR3 DNA: TGCAGCGTAACCCTCCTCAGCTCCTACGAGCAGTACTTC

V gene: TRBV5-1
D gene: -
J gene: TRBJ2-7
clone size: -
CDR3 protein: CASSLVVGGTYEQYF
CDR3 DNA: TGCGCCAGCAGCTTGGTTGTCGGCGGGACCTACGAGCAGTACTTC

V gene: TRBV4-3
D gene: -
J gene: TRBJ2-7
clone size: -
CDR3 protein: CASSLDTNTYEQYF
CDR3 DNA: TGCGCCAGCAGCCTGGACACAAATACCTACGAGCAGTACTTC

V gene: TRBV30
D gene: TRBD2
J gene: TRBJ2-7
clone size: -
CDR3 protein: CAWTRLAGTYEQYF
CDR3 DNA: TGTGCCTGGACGCGCCTAGCGGGTACCTACGAGCAGTACTTC